A selection of T cell receptor beta chains follows, all from one sample in a study of T cell responses to AZD1222 COVID-19 vaccine. Repertoires were generated with immunoSEQ multiplex PCR, while TCRdb's copy carries only in-frame clones and drops some. In the table there are about 99,000 clones, approximately 89% of which are singletons. The specimen was peripheral blood, collected on day 0 of AZD1222 vaccination. Receptor source: an adult in good health. CDR3s include the opening cysteine and the closing phenylalanine or tryptophan. A D gene is named only where the DNA matches it firmly. Only some rows state a clone size, as once, few, many or a class for expanded clones.

>TRBD2|TRBV30|TRBJ2-5|-
CAWRPRGVQQETQYF
TGTGCCTGGAGACCGCGGGGGGTACAACAAGAGACCCAGTACTTC
>TRBD1|TRBV30|TRBJ1-6|-
CAWSALGQYNSPLHF
TGTGCCTGGAGTGCCCTGGGACAGTATAATTCACCCCTCCACTTT
>TRBD1|TRBV10-1|TRBJ2-7|-
CASSTSPGTGRYEQYF
TGCGCCAGCAGTACGTCCCCCGGGACAGGGAGATACGAGCAGTACTTC
>-|TRBV28|TRBJ1-2|-
CASSLSGVVGYTF
TGTGCCAGCAGTTTATCCGGGGTAGTTGGCTACACCTTC
>-|TRBV4-2|TRBJ1-1|-
CASSQDWRGREAFF
TGTGCCAGCAGCCAAGATTGGAGGGGGAGGGAAGCTTTCTTT
>-|TRBV6-5|TRBJ1-4|-
CASSYLLGGADEKLFF
TGTGCCAGCAGTTATCTTTTGGGGGGCGCTGATGAAAAACTGTTTTTT
>TRBD1|TRBV4-2|TRBJ1-5|-
CASSQDRTVQPQHF
TGTGCCAGCAGCCAGGACAGGACGGTACAGCCCCAGCATTTT
>-|TRBV6-2/TRBV6-3|TRBJ1-4|-
CASSYNEKLFF
TGTGCCAGCAGTTACAACGAAAAACTGTTTTTT
>-|TRBV6-5|TRBJ1-1|-
CASSTDTLYTEAFF
TGTGCCAGCAGTACGGACACCCTATACACTGAAGCTTTCTTT
>-|TRBV5-6|TRBJ2-1|-
CASSRLKIDEQFF
TGTGCCAGCAGCCGCCTAAAGATAGATGAGCAGTTCTTC
>-|TRBV18|TRBJ2-2|-
CASSRKRNTGELFF
TGTGCCAGCTCACGGAAGCGGAACACCGGGGAGCTGTTTTTT
>-|TRBV4-1|TRBJ1-3|once
CASSHGGDGNTIYF
TGCGCCAGCAGCCATGGCGGGGACGGAAACACCATATATTTT
>TRBD2|TRBV5-8|TRBJ2-3|-
CASSLVREGPDTQYF
TGTGCCAGCAGCTTGGTACGGGAGGGTCCAGATACGCAGTATTTT
>-|TRBV5-6|TRBJ2-1|-
CASSLMAGTFNEQFF
TGTGCCAGCAGCTTGATGGCAGGGACTTTTAATGAGCAGTTCTTC
>-|TRBV12-3/TRBV12-4|TRBJ2-5|-
CASSLFSGETQYF
TGTGCCAGCAGTTTATTCTCAGGAGAGACCCAGTACTTC